This T cell receptor (beta chain) was sequenced during a study of shared clonotypes between healthy human individuals. This clone was observed a single time. Its target is unknown. The genomic DNA of each subset was split evenly across several immunoSEQ plates. The table came from immunoSEQ multiplex PCR; TCRdb's copy has only in-frame clones and leaves some out. Of roughly 1,800,000 clones in the sample, about 95% are singletons; the top ten hold more than 0.9%. Naive CD8 cells, CD45RO-negative and positively selected for CCR7, excluded terminally differentiated effector memory CD45RA+ cells. CDR1 is SEHNR, CDR2 FQNEAQ, per germline (reference sequence). With 3 bases clipped from V and 1 base from J, the junction kept 7 bases outside the gene matches. This CDR3 has 17 amino acids. Regarding the study as a whole: Non-shared clonotypes had lower generation probabilities than clonotypes shared by all four sorted-subset donors. About 5% of naive CD4 clonotypes were shared across a few donors. What rarefaction showed was incomplete sorted-subset sequencing despite large depth.

This chain joins TRBV7-9 and TRBJ2-4, with 9 nucleotides matching TRBD2. This receptor was taken from a young man in good health. The sequencing sample was made of naive CD8+ T cells sorted from blood. CDR3 nucleotide sequence: TGTGCCAGCAGCTTGGACAGCGGGGGGTTGGCCAAAAACATTCAGTACTTC. Translated: CASSLDSGGLAKNIQYF.